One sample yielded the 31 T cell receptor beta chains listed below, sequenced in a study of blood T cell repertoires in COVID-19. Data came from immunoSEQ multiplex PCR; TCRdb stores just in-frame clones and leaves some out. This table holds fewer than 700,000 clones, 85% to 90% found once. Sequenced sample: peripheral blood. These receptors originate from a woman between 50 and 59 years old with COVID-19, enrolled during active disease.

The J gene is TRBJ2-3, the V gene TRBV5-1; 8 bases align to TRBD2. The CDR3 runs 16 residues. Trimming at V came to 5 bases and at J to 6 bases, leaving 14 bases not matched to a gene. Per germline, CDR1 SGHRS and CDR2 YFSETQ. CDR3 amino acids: CASRGVGLAGIDTQYF. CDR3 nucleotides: TGCGCCAGCAGGGGTGTTGGGCTAGCGGGTATCGATACGCAGTATTTT.

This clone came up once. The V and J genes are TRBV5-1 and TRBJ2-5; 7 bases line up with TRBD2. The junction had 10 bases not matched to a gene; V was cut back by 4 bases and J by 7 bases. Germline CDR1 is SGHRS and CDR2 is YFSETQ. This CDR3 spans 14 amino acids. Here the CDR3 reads CASSLEAGRVTQYF. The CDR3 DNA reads TGCGCCAGCAGCCTGGAAGCGGGGCGAGTGACCCAGTACTTC.

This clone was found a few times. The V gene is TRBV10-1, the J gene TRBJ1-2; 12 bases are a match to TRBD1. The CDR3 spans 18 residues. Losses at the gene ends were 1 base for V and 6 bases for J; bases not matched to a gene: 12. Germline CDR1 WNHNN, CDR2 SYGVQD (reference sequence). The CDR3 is CASSEYRYPGQGADGYTF. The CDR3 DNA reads TGCGCCAGCAGTGAGTACAGGTACCCGGGACAGGGGGCGGATGGCTACACCTTC.

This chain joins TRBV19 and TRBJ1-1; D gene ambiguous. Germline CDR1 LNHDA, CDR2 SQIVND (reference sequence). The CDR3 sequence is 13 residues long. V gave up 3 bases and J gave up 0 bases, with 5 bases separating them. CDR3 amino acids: CASSIWLNTEAFF. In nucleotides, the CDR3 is TGTGCCAGTAGTATCTGGCTGAACACTGAAGCTTTCTTT. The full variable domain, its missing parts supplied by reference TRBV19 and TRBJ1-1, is DGGITQSPKYLFRKEGQNVTLSCEQNLNHDAMYWYRQDPGQGLRLIYYSQIVNDFQKGDIAEGYSVSREKKESFPLTVTSAQKNPTAFYLCASSIWLNTEAFFGQGTRLTVV.

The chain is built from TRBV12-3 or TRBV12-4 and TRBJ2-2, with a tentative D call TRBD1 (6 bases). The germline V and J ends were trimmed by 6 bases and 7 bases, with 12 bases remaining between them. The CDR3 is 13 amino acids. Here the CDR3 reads CASSENRDGELFF. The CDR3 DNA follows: TGTGCCAGCAGCGAAAACAGGGACGGGGAGCTGTTTTTT.

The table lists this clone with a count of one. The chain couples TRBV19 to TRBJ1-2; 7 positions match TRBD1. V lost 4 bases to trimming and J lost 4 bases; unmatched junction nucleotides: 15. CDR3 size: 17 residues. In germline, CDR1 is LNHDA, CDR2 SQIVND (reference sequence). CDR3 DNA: TGTGCCAGTAGTAGGGGGACAGCGACCCAAAGCCTCTATGGCTACACCTTC. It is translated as CASSRGTATQSLYGYTF.

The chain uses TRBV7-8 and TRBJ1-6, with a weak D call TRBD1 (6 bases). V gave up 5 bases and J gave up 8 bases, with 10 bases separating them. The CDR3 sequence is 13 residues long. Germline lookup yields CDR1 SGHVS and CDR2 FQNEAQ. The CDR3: CASSRAGDSPLHF. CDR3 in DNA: TGTGCCAGCAGCCGAGCAGGGGATTCACCCCTCCACTTT.

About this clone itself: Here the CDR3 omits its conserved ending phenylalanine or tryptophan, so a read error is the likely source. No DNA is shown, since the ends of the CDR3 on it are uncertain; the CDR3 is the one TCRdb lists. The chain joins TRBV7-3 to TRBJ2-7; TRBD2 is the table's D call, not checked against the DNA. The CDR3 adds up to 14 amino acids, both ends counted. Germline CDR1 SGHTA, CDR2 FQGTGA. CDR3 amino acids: CASTQVRGGRDTPI.

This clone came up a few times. This CDR3 reads CASSDFLAGEWGQYF. The CDR3 DNA is TGTGCCAGCAGTGATTTCCTGGCAGGGGAATGGGGGCAGTACTTC. The genes are TRBV25-1 and TRBJ2-7, with a tentative D call TRBD1 (6 bases). The germline gives CDR1 MGHDK, CDR2 SYGVNS. The CDR3 consists of 15 residues. V lost 3 bases and J 9 bases, leaving 21 bases between the germline ends.

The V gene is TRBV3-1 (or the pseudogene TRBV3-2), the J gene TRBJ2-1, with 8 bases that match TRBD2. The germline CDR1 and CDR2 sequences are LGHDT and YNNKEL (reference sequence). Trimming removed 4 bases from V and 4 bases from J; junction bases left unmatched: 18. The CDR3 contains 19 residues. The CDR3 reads CASSLLARTSQGSYNEQFF. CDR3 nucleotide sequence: TGTGCCAGCAGCCTCCTGGCTCGGACTAGCCAGGGTTCATACAATGAGCAGTTCTTC.

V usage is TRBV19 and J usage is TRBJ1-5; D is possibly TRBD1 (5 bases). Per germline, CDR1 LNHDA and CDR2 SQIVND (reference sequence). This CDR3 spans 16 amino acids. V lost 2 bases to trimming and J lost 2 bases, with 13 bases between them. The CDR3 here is CASSIPFLGGNQPQHF. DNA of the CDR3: TGTGCCAGTAGTATACCCTTCCTAGGGGGCAATCAGCCCCAGCATTTT.

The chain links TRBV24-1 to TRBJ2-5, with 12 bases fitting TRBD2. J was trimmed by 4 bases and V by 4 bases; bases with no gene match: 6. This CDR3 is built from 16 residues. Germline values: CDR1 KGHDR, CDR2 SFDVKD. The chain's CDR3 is CATSDPTSGGGETQYF. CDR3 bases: TGTGCCACCAGTGACCCGACTAGCGGGGGTGGAGAGACCCAGTACTTC.

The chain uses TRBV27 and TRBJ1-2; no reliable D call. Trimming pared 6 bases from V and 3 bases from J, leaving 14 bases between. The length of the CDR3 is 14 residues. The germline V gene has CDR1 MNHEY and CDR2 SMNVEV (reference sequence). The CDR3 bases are TGTGCCAGCAGCCGGGGAGCGTCTTACTATGGCTACACCTTC. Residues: CASSRGASYYGYTF.

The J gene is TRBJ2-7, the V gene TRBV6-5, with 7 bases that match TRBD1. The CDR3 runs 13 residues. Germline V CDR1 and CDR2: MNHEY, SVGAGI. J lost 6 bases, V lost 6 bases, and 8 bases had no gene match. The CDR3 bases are TGTGCCAGCAGCATCACAGGGGTAGGCGAGCAGTACTTC. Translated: CASSITGVGEQYF.

CDR3 region: CASSQVPEEEKLFF. CDR3 sequence (DNA): TGTGCCAGCAGCCAAGTCCCTGAGGAGGAAAAACTGTTTTTT. The rearrangement joins TRBV4-2 to TRBJ1-4; D gene uncertain. The germline V and J ends were trimmed by 1 base and 8 bases, with 11 bases remaining between them. The CDR3 runs to 14 residues. Germline V gene lookup returns CDR1 LGHNA and CDR2 YNFKEQ.

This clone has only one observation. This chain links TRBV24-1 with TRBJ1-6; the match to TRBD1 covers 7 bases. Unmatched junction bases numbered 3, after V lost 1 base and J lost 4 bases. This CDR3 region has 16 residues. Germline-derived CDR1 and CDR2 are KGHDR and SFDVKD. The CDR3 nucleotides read TGTGCCACCAGTGATTTAAAGGGACAGTATAATTCACCCCTCCACTTT. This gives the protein CATSDLKGQYNSPLHF.

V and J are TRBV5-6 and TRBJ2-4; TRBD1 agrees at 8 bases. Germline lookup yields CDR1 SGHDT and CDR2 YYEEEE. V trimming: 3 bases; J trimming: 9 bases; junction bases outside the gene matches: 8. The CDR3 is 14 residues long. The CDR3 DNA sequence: TGTGCCAGCAGCTGGCCCGGACAGGGAAGCATTCAGTACTTC. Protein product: CASSWPGQGSIQYF.

CDR3 coding DNA: TGTGCCAGCCGCCGACAGGGGCGCTCCGCTAACTATGGCTACACCTTC. As protein: CASRRQGRSANYGYTF. The gene calls are TRBV19 and TRBJ1-2; 8 bases match TRBD1. From germline, CDR1 is LNHDA and CDR2 SQIVND (reference sequence). CDR3 size: 16 residues. Unmatched junction bases numbered 12, after V lost 9 bases and J lost 0 bases.

In nucleotides, the CDR3 is TGCGCCAGCAGCTTGGCCAGCGGGGGAGGGAGCACTGAAGCTTTCTTT. This codes for CASSLASGGGSTEAFF. The genes are TRBV5-1 and TRBJ1-1; D is perhaps TRBD1 (5 bases). The CDR3 covers 16 residues. V was shortened by 0 bases and J by 4 bases, with 16 bases between the two germline ends. Germline CDR1 reads SGHRS; CDR2 reads YFSETQ.

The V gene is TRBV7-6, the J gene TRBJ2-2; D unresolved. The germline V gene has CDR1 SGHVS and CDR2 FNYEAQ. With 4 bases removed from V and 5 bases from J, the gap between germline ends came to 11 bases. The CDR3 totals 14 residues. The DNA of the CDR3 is TGTGCCAGCAGCTGGTCCACCCGGACCGGGGAGCTGTTTTTT. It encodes CASSWSTRTGELFF.

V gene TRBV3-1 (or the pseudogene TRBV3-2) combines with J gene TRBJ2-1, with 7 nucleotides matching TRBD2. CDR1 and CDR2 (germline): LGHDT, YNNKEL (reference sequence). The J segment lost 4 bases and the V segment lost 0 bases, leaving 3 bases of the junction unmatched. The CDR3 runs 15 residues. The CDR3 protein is CASSQDPGGYNEQFF. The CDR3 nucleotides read TGTGCCAGCAGCCAAGATCCGGGGGGATACAATGAGCAGTTCTTC.

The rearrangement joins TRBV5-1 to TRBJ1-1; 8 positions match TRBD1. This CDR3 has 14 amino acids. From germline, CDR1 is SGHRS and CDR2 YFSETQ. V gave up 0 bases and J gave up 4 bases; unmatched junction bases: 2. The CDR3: CASSLAGGGTEAFF. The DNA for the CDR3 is TGCGCCAGCAGCTTGGCAGGGGGCGGCACTGAAGCTTTCTTT.

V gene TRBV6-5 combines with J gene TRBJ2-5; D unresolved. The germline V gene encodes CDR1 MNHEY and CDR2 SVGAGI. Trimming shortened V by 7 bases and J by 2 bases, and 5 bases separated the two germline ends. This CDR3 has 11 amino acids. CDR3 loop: CASTMQETQYF. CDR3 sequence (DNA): TGTGCCAGCACTATGCAAGAGACCCAGTACTTC.

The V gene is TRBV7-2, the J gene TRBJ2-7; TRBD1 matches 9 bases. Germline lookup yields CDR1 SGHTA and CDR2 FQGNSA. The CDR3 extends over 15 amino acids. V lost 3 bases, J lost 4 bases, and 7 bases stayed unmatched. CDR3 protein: CASSFAGTGIYEQYF. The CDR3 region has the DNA TGTGCCAGCAGCTTCGCCGGGACAGGGATATACGAGCAGTACTTC.

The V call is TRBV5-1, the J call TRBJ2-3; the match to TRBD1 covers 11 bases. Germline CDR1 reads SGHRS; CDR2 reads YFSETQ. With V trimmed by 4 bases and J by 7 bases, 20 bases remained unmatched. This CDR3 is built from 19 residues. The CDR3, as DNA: TGCGCCAGCAGCCCCGGACAGGGGGCATACTATGGATCCCCCCATACGCAGTATTTT. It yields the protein CASSPGQGAYYGSPHTQYF.

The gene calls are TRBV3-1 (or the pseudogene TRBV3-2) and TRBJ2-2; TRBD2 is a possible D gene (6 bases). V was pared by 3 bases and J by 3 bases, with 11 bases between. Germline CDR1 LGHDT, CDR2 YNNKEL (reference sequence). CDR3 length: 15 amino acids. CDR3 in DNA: TGTGCCAGCAGCCATGGCCGGGGGTACACCGGGGAGCTGTTTTTT. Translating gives CASSHGRGYTGELFF.

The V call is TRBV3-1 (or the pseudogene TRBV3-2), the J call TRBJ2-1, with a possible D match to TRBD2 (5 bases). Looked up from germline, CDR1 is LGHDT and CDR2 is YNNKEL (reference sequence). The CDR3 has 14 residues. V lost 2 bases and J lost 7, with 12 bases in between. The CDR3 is CASSQNLPGNEQFF. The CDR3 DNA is TGTGCCAGCAGCCAAAATCTACCGGGGAATGAGCAGTTCTTC.

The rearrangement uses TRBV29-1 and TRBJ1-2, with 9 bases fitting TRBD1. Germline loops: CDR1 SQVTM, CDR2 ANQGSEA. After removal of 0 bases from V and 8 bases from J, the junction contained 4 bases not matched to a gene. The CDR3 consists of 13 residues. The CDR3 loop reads CSVEETGGGGYTF. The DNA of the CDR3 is TGCAGCGTTGAAGAGACAGGGGGAGGAGGCTACACCTTC.

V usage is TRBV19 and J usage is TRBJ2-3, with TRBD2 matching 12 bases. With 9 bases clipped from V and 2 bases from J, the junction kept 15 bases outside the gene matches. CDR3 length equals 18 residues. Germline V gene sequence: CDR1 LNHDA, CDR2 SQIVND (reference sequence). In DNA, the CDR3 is TGTGCCAGGAGTGAACTAGCGGGGGGCCTCTGCGACACAGATACGCAGTATTTT. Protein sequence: CARSELAGGLCDTDTQYF.

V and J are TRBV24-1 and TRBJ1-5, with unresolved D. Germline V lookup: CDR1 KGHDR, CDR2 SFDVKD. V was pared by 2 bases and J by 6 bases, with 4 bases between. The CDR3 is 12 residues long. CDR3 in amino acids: CATSDSVQPQHF. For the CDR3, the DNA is TGTGCCACCAGTGATTCGGTTCAGCCCCAGCATTTT.

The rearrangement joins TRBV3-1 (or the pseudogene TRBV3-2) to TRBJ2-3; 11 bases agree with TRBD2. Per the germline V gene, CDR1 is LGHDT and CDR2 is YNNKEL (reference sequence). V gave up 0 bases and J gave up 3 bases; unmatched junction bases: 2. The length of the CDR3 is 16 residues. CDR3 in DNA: TGTGCCAGCAGCCAAGAGGCTAGCGGGGGGACAGATACGCAGTATTTT. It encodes CASSQEASGGTDTQYF.